Each of the 4 T cell receptor beta chains below was sequenced from the same sample in a study of OX40 agonist ivuxolimab in advanced cancers. Only in-frame clones appear in the TCRdb table, and some are missing; sequencing was by immunoSEQ multiplex PCR. The table has 50,000 to 60,000 clones, 80% to 90% seen once; the top ten hold 11% to 15%. Source: CD4+ or CD8+ T cells sorted from blood, taken in a trial of the OX40 agonist ivuxolimab. Receptor source: an adult with an advanced solid tumor such as melanoma, head and neck, liver or kidney cancer.

This sequence joins TRBV18 and TRBJ2-5; 10 nucleotides align to TRBD2. The J segment lost 5 bases and the V segment lost 0 bases, leaving 6 bases of the junction unmatched. Germline V lookup: CDR1 KGHSH, CDR2 LQKENI. This CDR3 region has 16 residues. The CDR3 is CASSPPSGGARETQYF. The CDR3 bases are TGTGCCAGCTCACCACCGAGCGGGGGGGCCCGGGAGACCCAGTACTTC.

V gene TRBV21-1 combines with J gene TRBJ1-1. TRBV21-1 is an annotated pseudogene. The CDR3 length is 14 residues. The chain's CDR3 is CASSKESLNTEAFF. Written as DNA, the CDR3 is TGTGCCAGCAGCAAAGAAAGTCTGAACACTGAAGCTTTCTTT.

The CDR3 DNA is TGTGCCAGCAGCCTCTCGGAGGGGGGAGACTACACCTTC. Protein product: CASSLSEGGDYTF. This chain connects TRBV7-9 to TRBJ1-2; maybe TRBD1 (6 bases). Germline CDR1 is SEHNR and CDR2 is FQNEAQ (reference sequence). CDR3 length equals 13 residues. Trimming took 5 bases from V and 10 from J, leaving 17 bases between them.

The J gene is TRBJ2-7, the V gene TRBV4-1, with a weak D call TRBD2 (5 bases). CDR3 size: 14 residues. CDR1 is MGHRA and CDR2 is YSYEKL in the germline V gene. Trimming shortened V by 2 bases and J by 3 bases, and 11 bases separated the two germline ends. This CDR3 is CASSQRGQVYEQYF. The CDR3 coding sequence is TGCGCCAGCAGCCAACGAGGGCAAGTCTACGAGCAGTACTTC.